The present TCR delta chain was sequenced within a study of γδ T cells in repeated Plasmodium falciparum infection. Study-wide context: Malaria-naive adults were infected with P. falciparum NF54 four times over about 600 days. Each infection was followed by sampling at 21 days, plus baseline and some pre-infection draws.

A remark on this clone: The protein TCRdb gives is from a much larger clone and does not agree with this DNA's translation at residue 8, likely a read error; the protein shown here comes from the DNA.

TCRdb re-called the multiplex PCR reads using CATT. Among roughly 93,000 delta-chain clones listed, approximately 1.5% were seen once. The sequence came from a pool of human donors (malaria-infected and uninfected, not separated). The sample taken for sequencing was gamma-delta T cells from blood.

CDR3 nucleotides: TGTGCTCTTGGGGAAAGCACTGGGTACTGGGGGACCCGGGGGTACACCGATAAACTCATCTTT. Translation: CALGESTGYWGTRGYTDKLIF. The chain has TRDV1 and TRDJ1, with TRDD3 matching 9 bases. The J gene, absent from TCRdb, was called here by matching the DNA to germline. CDR1 and CDR2 from the germline V gene are TSWWSYY and QGS. This CDR3 is built from 21 residues. V dropped 2 bases and J dropped 0; count of bases not matched to a gene: 19.